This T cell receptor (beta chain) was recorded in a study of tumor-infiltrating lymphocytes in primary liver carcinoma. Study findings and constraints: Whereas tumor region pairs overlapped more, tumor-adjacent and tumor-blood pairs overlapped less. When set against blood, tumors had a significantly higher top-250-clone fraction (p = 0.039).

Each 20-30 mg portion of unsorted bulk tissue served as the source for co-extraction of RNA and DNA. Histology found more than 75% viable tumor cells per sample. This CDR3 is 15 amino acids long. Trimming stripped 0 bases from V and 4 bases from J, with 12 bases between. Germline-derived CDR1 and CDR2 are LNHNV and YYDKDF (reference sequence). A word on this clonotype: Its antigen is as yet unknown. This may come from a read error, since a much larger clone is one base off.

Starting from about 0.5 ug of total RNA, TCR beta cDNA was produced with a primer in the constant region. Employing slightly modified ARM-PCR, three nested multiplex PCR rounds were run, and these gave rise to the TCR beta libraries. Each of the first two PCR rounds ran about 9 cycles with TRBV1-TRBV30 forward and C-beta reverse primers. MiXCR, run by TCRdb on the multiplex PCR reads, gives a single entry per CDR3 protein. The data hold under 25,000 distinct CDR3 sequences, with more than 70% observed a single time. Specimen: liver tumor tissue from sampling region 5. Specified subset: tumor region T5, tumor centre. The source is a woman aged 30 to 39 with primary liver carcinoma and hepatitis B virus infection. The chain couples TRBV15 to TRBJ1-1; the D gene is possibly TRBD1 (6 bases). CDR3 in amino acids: CATSRDGGAITEAFF. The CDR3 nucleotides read TGTGCCACCAGCAGAGATGGGGGGGCCATCACTGAAGCTTTCTTT.